The source of this TCR beta chain is a study of blood T cell repertoires in COVID-19. Using immunoSEQ multiplex PCR, the repertoire was profiled, and TCRdb retains in-frame clones only, with some absent. The data contain tens of thousands of clones, 85% to 90% of them singletons. This CDR3 contains 15 residues. Germline V gives CDR1 MNHNS, CDR2 SASEGT. V trimming: 2 bases; J trimming: 1 base; junction bases outside the gene matches: 3. This clonotype was obtained from a human donor in a cohort sampled during active COVID-19. The donor label of this sample is uncertain. This chain connects TRBV6-1 to TRBJ2-5; 8 bases fit TRBD2. The sequencing sample was made of peripheral blood. The CDR3: CASSELAGSQETQYF. The DNA of the CDR3 is TGTGCCAGCAGTGAACTAGCGGGCTCCCAAGAGACCCAGTACTTC.